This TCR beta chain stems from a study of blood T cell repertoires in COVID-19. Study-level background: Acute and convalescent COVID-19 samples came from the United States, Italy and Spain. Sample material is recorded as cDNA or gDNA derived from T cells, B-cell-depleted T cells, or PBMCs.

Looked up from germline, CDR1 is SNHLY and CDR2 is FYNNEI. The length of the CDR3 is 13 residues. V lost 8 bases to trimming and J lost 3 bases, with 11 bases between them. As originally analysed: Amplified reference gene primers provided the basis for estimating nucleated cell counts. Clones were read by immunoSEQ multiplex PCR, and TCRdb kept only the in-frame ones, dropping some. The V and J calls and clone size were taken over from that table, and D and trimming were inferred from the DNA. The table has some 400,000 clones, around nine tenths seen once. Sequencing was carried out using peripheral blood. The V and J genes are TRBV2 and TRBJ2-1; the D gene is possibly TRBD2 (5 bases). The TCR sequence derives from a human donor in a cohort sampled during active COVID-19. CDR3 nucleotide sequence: TGTGCCAGCCTCGGACTCAGCTACAATGAGCAGTTCTTC. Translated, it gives CASLGLSYNEQFF.